The 26 T cell receptor beta chains reported below all come from one sample, sequenced in a study of blood T cell repertoires in COVID-19. The data were produced by immunoSEQ multiplex PCR, yet TCRdb's version contains in-frame clones alone and is incomplete. The sample has roughly 150,000 clones, approximately 90% seen once; the top ten hold 2.4%. The sequenced sample consisted of peripheral blood. These TCRs come from a woman in her 70s with acute or convalescent COVID-19.

The rearrangement links TRBV6-6 to TRBJ1-6, with TRBD1 as a possible D gene (5 bases). Per germline, CDR1 MNHNY and CDR2 SVGAGI (reference sequence). The length of the CDR3 is 15 residues. V lost 0 bases, J lost 5 bases, and 8 bases lay in between. The CDR3 nucleotides are TGTGCCAGCAGTTACTCTGACAGCGATAATTCACCCCTCCACTTT. Its translation: CASSYSDSDNSPLHF.

The genes are TRBV7-9 and TRBJ1-1; D gene uncertain. V shed 2 bases and J shed 7 bases, with 17 bases lying between them. This CDR3 comprises 15 residues. Germline CDR1 reads SEHNR; CDR2 reads FQNEAQ (reference sequence). CDR3 in DNA: TGTGCCAGCAGCTTACTGAGCCAGGTGGAGGGTGAAGCTTTCTTT. It codes for CASSLLSQVEGEAFF.

CDR3 in amino acids: CASSPTRGSNYGYTF. DNA of the CDR3: TGTGCCAGCAGCCCCACGCGGGGGTCGAACTATGGCTACACCTTC. The V call is TRBV7-2, the J call TRBJ1-2; possibly TRBD1 for D (5 bases). CDR1 and CDR2 (germline): SGHTA, FQGNSA. Trimming pared 5 bases from V and 2 bases from J, leaving 15 bases between. The CDR3 is made up of 15 amino acids. The full variable domain, in which reference TRBV7-2 and TRBJ1-2 provide the parts outside the CDR3, is GAGVSQSPSNKVTEKGKDVELRCDPISGHTALYWYRQSLGQGLEFLIYFQGNSAPDKSGLPSDRFSAERTGGSVSTLTIQRTQQEDSAVYLCASSPTRGSNYGYTFGSGTRLTVV.

This clone was seen a single time. This rearrangement joins TRBV6-6 to TRBJ1-2, with no clear D. In germline, CDR1 is MNHNY, CDR2 SVGAGI (reference sequence). Trimming shortened V by 2 bases and J by 2 bases, and 9 bases separated the two germline ends. The CDR3 has 14 residues. CDR3 region: CASSYGRENYGYTF. CDR3 sequence (DNA): TGTGCCAGCAGTTACGGACGGGAAAACTATGGCTACACCTTC.

This clone was seen once. The V gene is TRBV5-1, the J gene TRBJ1-4, with TRBD1 as a possible D gene (6 bases). Trimming cost V 6 bases and J 2 bases, with 17 bases left between them. Germline assignment: CDR1 SGHRS and CDR2 YFSETQ. The CDR3 covers 16 residues. This chain's CDR3 is CASTLRGGGTNEKLFF. The CDR3 DNA sequence: TGCGCCAGCACCCTAAGAGGGGGTGGGACTAATGAAAAACTGTTTTTT.

The chain carries TRBV5-1 and TRBJ1-1, with D possibly matching TRBD1 (6 bases). This CDR3 comprises 14 residues. Trimming pared 5 bases from V and 0 bases from J, leaving 11 bases between. Per germline, CDR1 SGHRS and CDR2 YFSETQ. DNA of the CDR3: TGCGCCAGCAGGTCAGGGGCGTTGAACACTGAAGCTTTCTTT. Amino acid sequence: CASRSGALNTEAFF.

V gene TRBV11-2 combines with J gene TRBJ2-1; maybe TRBD2 (5 bases). Trimming pared 5 bases from V and 7 bases from J, leaving 15 bases between. Germline V CDR1 and CDR2: SGHAT, FQNNGV. The CDR3 runs 14 residues. CDR3 amino acids: CASSPAAGRNEQFF. CDR3 sequence (DNA): TGTGCCAGCAGCCCGGCTGCGGGCCGGAATGAGCAGTTCTTC.

The chain carries TRBV7-8 and TRBJ2-3; D possibly corresponds to TRBD1 (5 bases). V dropped 0 bases and J dropped 1 base, with 8 bases sitting between them. CDR3 length: 15 residues. In germline, CDR1 is SGHVS, CDR2 FQNEAQ. The DNA of the CDR3 is TGTGCCAGCAGCTTAGCCGTCAGGGGCACAGATACGCAGTATTTT. Its protein product is CASSLAVRGTDTQYF.

This clone has a handful of counts. The chain has TRBV4-3 and TRBJ1-4; possible D gene TRBD1, 6 bases. CDR1 is LGHNA and CDR2 is YSLEER in the germline V gene. Trimming removed 3 bases at V and 7 bases at J, with 12 bases between. CDR3 length: 14 residues. Written as DNA, the CDR3 is TGCGCCAGCAGCCATAAGAGGGGGGGTGAAAAACTGTTTTTT. Translated: CASSHKRGGEKLFF.

On this clone itself: The junction differs from germline at one of its ends, possibly a read error. J is TRBJ1-3 and V is TRBV6-1; D gene unclear. The CDR3 spans 14 residues. Per the germline V gene, CDR1 is MNHNS and CDR2 is SASEGT. DNA for the CDR3: TGTGCCAGCAGTGAAGCCAACATGGGCAGCCGTCGTCATTTT. Amino acids: CASSEANMGSRRHF.

The chain has TRBV2 and TRBJ1-6, with a tentative D call TRBD1 (5 bases). Germline V gene data show CDR1 as SNHLY and CDR2 as FYNNEI. The CDR3 runs to 15 residues. Between the trimmed V and J ends, which lost 4 bases and 7 bases, there was a span of 14 bases. The CDR3 is CASSVQGIPNSPLHF. The CDR3, as DNA: TGTGCCAGCAGTGTTCAGGGAATTCCCAATTCACCCCTCCACTTT.

The V and J genes are TRBV7-2 and TRBJ1-4, with D possibly TRBD1 on 6 matching bases. Trimming shortened V by 5 bases and J by 8 bases, and 12 bases separated the two germline ends. Germline CDR1 SGHTA, CDR2 FQGNSA. The CDR3 spans 13 residues. The CDR3 region is CASSPSQGEKLFF. For the CDR3, the DNA is TGTGCCAGCAGCCCATCCCAGGGGGAAAAACTGTTTTTT.

The chain is built from TRBV6-5 and TRBJ2-3; D is perhaps TRBD1 (7 bases). The CDR3 runs 15 residues. Germline CDR1 MNHEY, CDR2 SVGAGI. V was pared by 6 bases and J by 1 base, with 14 bases between. CDR3 amino acids: CASSRIRGGTDTQYF. CDR3 DNA: TGTGCCAGCAGCCGAATCAGGGGGGGCACAGATACGCAGTATTTT.

The rearrangement links TRBV9 to TRBJ1-4; 10 bases are shared with TRBD1. The V and J ends lost 0 bases and 5 bases, in that order; junction bases with no gene match: 7. From germline, CDR1 is SGDLS and CDR2 YYNGEE. The CDR3 has 17 amino acids. The CDR3 loop is CASSVGVWDRGNEKLFF. CDR3 sequence (DNA): TGTGCCAGCAGCGTAGGGGTGTGGGACAGGGGCAATGAAAAACTGTTTTTT.

The CDR3 reads CASKRTGLNEKLFF. As DNA, the CDR3 is TGTGCCAGCAAACGGACAGGGCTTAATGAAAAACTGTTTTTT. The chain recombines TRBV18 with TRBJ1-4; the match to TRBD1 covers 8 bases. CDR1 KGHSH and CDR2 LQKENI come from the germline V gene. With V trimmed by 8 bases and J by 4 bases, 6 bases remained unmatched. The CDR3 is 14 residues long.

The chain links TRBV6-5 to TRBJ1-2; tentative D call: TRBD1 (6 bases). The CDR3 has 16 residues. V shed 2 bases and J shed 0 bases, with 13 bases lying between them. Germline assignment: CDR1 MNHEY and CDR2 SVGAGI. CDR3 amino acids: CASSYRVRGPNYGYTF. CDR3 in DNA: TGTGCCAGCAGTTACAGGGTCAGGGGTCCTAACTATGGCTACACCTTC.

This chain uses TRBV11-2 with TRBJ2-5, with D possibly TRBD1 on 5 matching bases. The length of the CDR3 is 18 residues. Germline loops: CDR1 SGHAT, CDR2 FQNNGV. Trimming stripped 5 bases from V and 4 bases from J, with 26 bases between. CDR3 coding DNA: TGTGCCAGCAGCCCGATCCCTGGCGGACAACATGTGACAGAGACCCAGTACTTC. Encoded protein: CASSPIPGGQHVTETQYF.

V usage is TRBV5-1 and J usage is TRBJ1-1; D might be TRBD1 (6 bases). Trimming removed 5 bases from V and 7 bases from J, with 12 bases in between. CDR1 is SGHRS and CDR2 is YFSETQ in the germline V gene. The CDR3 runs 12 residues. The CDR3 spells CASSTGQLEAFF. CDR3 sequence (DNA): TGCGCCAGCAGTACTGGACAGCTTGAAGCTTTCTTT.

The chain uses TRBV5-5 and TRBJ2-1, with 9 bases fitting TRBD1. The ends lost 2 bases at V and 6 bases at J; junction bases unmatched: 18. The CDR3 is 19 residues long. CDR1 SGHKS and CDR2 YYEKEE come from the germline V gene (reference sequence). In DNA, the CDR3 is TGTGCCAGCAGCTTAAGGGACAGGGAAGGCAGGGGCCAAGCCAATGAGCAGTTCTTC. Translating it yields CASSLRDREGRGQANEQFF.

The genes are TRBV6-2 or TRBV6-3 and TRBJ2-1, with D possibly matching TRBD1 (6 bases). This CDR3 contains 13 residues. The ends were cut back, 2 bases at V and 7 bases at J, with 9 bases in the middle. Germline V CDR1 and CDR2: MNHEY, SVGEGT. CDR3 sequence reads: CASSYRTVNEQFF. The CDR3 nucleotides are TGTGCCAGCAGTTACCGGACAGTAAATGAGCAGTTCTTC.

The chain couples TRBV3-1 (or the pseudogene TRBV3-2) to TRBJ1-2; D may be TRBD1 (6 bases). The CDR3 is made up of 14 amino acids. V lost 0 bases and J 3 bases, leaving 8 bases between the germline ends. Germline CDR1 is LGHDT and CDR2 is YNNKEL (reference sequence). The CDR3 bases are TGTGCCAGCAGCCAAGACACAGGGTACTATGGCTACACCTTC. This translates into CASSQDTGYYGYTF.

This rearrangement joins TRBV7-2 to TRBJ1-1; D is possibly TRBD1 (6 bases). This CDR3 has 14 amino acids. Germline V gene sequence: CDR1 SGHTA, CDR2 FQGNSA. With 6 bases removed from V and 4 bases from J, the gap between germline ends came to 15 bases. The CDR3 DNA sequence: TGTGCCAGCAGTTCACAGGGAGACTTCACTGAAGCTTTCTTT. Translating it yields CASSSQGDFTEAFF. Complete variable domain (other parts from reference TRBV7-2 and TRBJ1-1): GAGVSQSPSNKVTEKGKDVELRCDPISGHTALYWYRQSLGQGLEFLIYFQGNSAPDKSGLPSDRFSAERTGGSVSTLTIQRTQQEDSAVYLCASSSQGDFTEAFFGQGTRLTVV.

A single count supports this clone. The chain employs TRBV11-2 and TRBJ2-7; TRBD1 agrees at 8 bases. J was trimmed by 4 bases and V by 5 bases; bases with no gene match: 7. The germline gives CDR1 SGHAT, CDR2 FQNNGV. The CDR3 contains 14 residues. The CDR3 protein is CASSASTGGYEQYF. The DNA of the CDR3 is TGTGCCAGCAGCGCGTCAACAGGGGGATACGAGCAGTACTTC.

The chain joins TRBV9 to TRBJ1-3; D is uncertain. V was pared by 3 bases and J by 0 bases, with 7 bases between. This CDR3 has 14 residues. The germline CDR1 and CDR2 sequences are SGDLS and YYNGEE. The CDR3 reads CASSDPSSGNTIYF. The CDR3 DNA is TGTGCCAGCAGCGATCCGAGCTCTGGAAACACCATATATTTT.

The CDR3 DNA sequence: TGCAGTGCTAGTTCAGGGAATCGAGCTAATAATTCACCCCTCCACTTT. It is translated as CSASSGNRANNSPLHF. The chain joins TRBV20-1 to TRBJ1-6; D possibly corresponds to TRBD1 (5 bases). This CDR3 is 16 amino acids long. CDR1 and CDR2 (germline): DFQATT, SNEGSKA (reference sequence). Trimming removed 3 bases from V and 5 bases from J, with 17 bases in between.

This rearrangement joins TRBV30 to TRBJ1-2, with a weak D call TRBD1 (5 bases). Trimming stripped 2 bases from V and 8 bases from J, with 18 bases between. This CDR3 has 14 residues. Per the germline V gene, CDR1 is GTSNPN and CDR2 is SVGIG (reference sequence). CDR3 amino acids: CAWSNERSGKGYTF. CDR3 nucleotide sequence: TGTGCCTGGAGTAACGAACGCTCAGGGAAGGGCTACACCTTC.